These T cell receptor beta chains were read from a single sample in a study of Ad26.COV2.S vaccination and SARS-CoV-2 variants. Only in-frame clones appear in the TCRdb table, and some are missing; sequencing was by immunoSEQ multiplex PCR. The profile shows about 350,000 clones, 75% to 90% of them singletons. The specimen comprised peripheral blood, sampled in a trial of Ad26.COV2.S vaccine versus placebo. These receptors were obtained from a person aged 18-65 years who received the Ad26.COV2.S COVID-19 vaccine or a placebo. CDR3s include the opening cysteine and the closing phenylalanine or tryptophan. D genes are given only for firm matches. Only part of the rows carry a size: once, few, many, or a class if the clone is expanded.

abundance,d_gene,v_gene,j_gene,len,CDR3aa,CDR3nt
few,TRBD1,TRBV6-5,TRBJ2-5,13,CASSRDRGETQYF,TGTGCCAGCAGTAGGGACAGGGGGGAGACCCAGTACTTC
.,.,TRBV5-6,TRBJ1-3,16,CASSLGPSQVGNTIYF,TGTGCCAGCAGCTTGGGACCCTCCCAGGTCGGAAACACCATATATTTT
.,.,TRBV6-2/TRBV6-3,TRBJ2-7,13,CASSYSGWGEQYF,TGTGCCAGCAGTTACAGCGGGTGGGGCGAGCAGTACTTC
.,.,TRBV7-2,TRBJ2-3,14,CASSFGLDTDTQYF,TGTGCCAGCAGCTTCGGCTTAGACACAGATACGCAGTATTTT
.,.,TRBV10-3,TRBJ2-7,14,CATHPEGRSYEQYF,TGTGCCACCCACCCGGAGGGCCGTTCCTACGAGCAGTACTTC
.,.,TRBV3-1/TRBV3-2,TRBJ2-1,15,CASSQATLHRNEQFF,TGTGCCAGCAGCCAAGCCACCCTACACCGCAATGAGCAGTTCTTC
few,.,TRBV4-1,TRBJ1-2,16,CASSQLLRADNYGYTF,TGCGCCAGCAGCCAGCTCTTGAGGGCCGACAACTATGGCTACACCTTC
.,.,TRBV27,TRBJ1-5,14,CASSSQGGGQPQHF,TGTGCCAGCAGTAGCCAGGGCGGGGGTCAGCCCCAGCATTTT
.,.,TRBV9,TRBJ2-7,14,CASSASVGPYEQYF,TGTGCCAGCAGCGCCTCGGTAGGCCCCTACGAGCAGTACTTC
.,.,TRBV3-1/TRBV3-2,TRBJ1-4,12,CASSQVNEKLFF,TGTGCCAGCAGCCAAGTTAATGAAAAACTGTTTTTT
once,.,TRBV29-1,TRBJ2-5,12,CSIVTPGETQYF,TGCAGCATCGTCACACCGGGAGAGACCCAGTACTTC
.,TRBD2,TRBV14,TRBJ2-4,17,CASSQGASGAPGNIQYF,TGTGCCAGCAGCCAAGGGGCTAGCGGGGCCCCCGGGAACATTCAGTACTTC
.,.,TRBV20-1,TRBJ2-1,14,CSASEGLPPHEQFF,TGCAGTGCTAGTGAGGGACTCCCTCCCCATGAGCAGTTCTTC
few,TRBD1,TRBV9,TRBJ1-6,15,CASSARDRVNSPLHF,TGTGCCAGCAGCGCCCGGGACAGGGTTAATTCACCCCTCCACTTT
.,TRBD1,TRBV12-3/TRBV12-4,TRBJ1-1,13,CASSTTGGTEAFF,TGTGCCAGCAGTACGACAGGGGGCACTGAAGCTTTCTTT
.,.,TRBV24-1,TRBJ2-7,13,CATSDPQGGEQYF,TGTGCCACCAGTGATCCCCAGGGGGGTGAGCAGTACTTC
.,.,TRBV19,TRBJ1-4,15,CASSTDRAGGEKLFF,TGTGCCAGTAGTACGGACCGAGCGGGCGGGGAAAAACTGTTTTTT
few,TRBD2,TRBV7-3,TRBJ2-7,15,CASSPRTSGNYEQYF,TGTGCCAGCAGCCCGAGGACTAGCGGGAATTACGAGCAGTACTTC
.,TRBD2,TRBV6-2/TRBV6-3,TRBJ2-1,16,CASSYGGLAVQNEQFF,TGTGCCAGCAGTTACGGGGGACTAGCGGTACAGAATGAGCAGTTCTTC
.,.,TRBV30,TRBJ1-2,15,CAWSVGTPDPWGYTF,TGTGCCTGGAGTGTTGGGACTCCGGACCCATGGGGCTACACCTTC
.,.,TRBV4-2,TRBJ1-2,11,CASSEAYGYTF,TGTGCCAGCAGCGAGGCCTATGGCTACACCTTC
.,TRBD1,TRBV5-1,TRBJ2-2,15,CASSSGQANTGELFF,TGCGCCAGCAGCTCGGGACAGGCGAACACCGGGGAGCTGTTTTTT
.,.,TRBV7-2,TRBJ1-2,15,CASSLVQGLNYGYTF,TGTGCCAGCAGCTTAGTGCAGGGGCTAAACTATGGCTACACCTTC
.,.,TRBV19,TRBJ1-1,10,CASWGNEAFF,TGTGCCAGTTGGGGGAATGAAGCTTTCTTT
.,.,TRBV18,TRBJ1-6,16,CASSPNSPGYNSPLHF,TGTGCCAGCTCACCAAACAGCCCGGGGTATAATTCACCCCTCCACTTT
once,TRBD1,TRBV9,TRBJ2-2,17,CASSAPRDRGPEGELFF,TGTGCCAGCAGCGCCCCCCGGGACAGGGGGCCCGAGGGGGAGCTGTTTTTT
.,.,TRBV4-1,TRBJ1-2,16,CASSQAIRGRNYGYTF,TGCGCCAGCAGCCAAGCTATACGGGGGCGGAACTATGGCTACACCTTC
few,.,TRBV6-5,TRBJ2-7,15,CASSYSTGGAYEQYF,TGTGCCAGCAGTTACTCGACGGGGGGCGCCTACGAGCAGTACTTC
few,.,TRBV28,TRBJ1-1,19,CAVLRSGVMGSWENTEAFF,TGTGCCGTTCTGAGAAGTGGGGTTATGGGATCTTGGGAAAACACTGAAGCTTTCTTT
.,.,TRBV24-1,TRBJ2-2,13,CATSVYDTGELFF,TGTGCCACCAGTGTTTATGACACCGGGGAGCTGTTTTTT
once,.,TRBV15,TRBJ1-4,14,CATSRDRGNEKLFF,TGTGCCACCAGCAGAGATAGGGGGAATGAAAAACTGTTTTTT
.,.,TRBV5-6,TRBJ2-6,18,CASSPLPGPSSGANVLTF,TGTGCCAGCAGCCCCCTGCCAGGGCCATCCTCTGGGGCCAACGTCCTGACTTTC
.,.,TRBV3-1/TRBV3-2,TRBJ2-5,12,CASSPYQETQYF,TGTGCCAGCAGCCCGTACCAAGAGACCCAGTACTTC
.,TRBD1,TRBV30,TRBJ1-5,15,CAWSRGTGSNQPQHF,TGTGCCTGGAGTCGGGGGACAGGCTCAAATCAGCCCCAGCATTTT
.,TRBD1,TRBV2,TRBJ1-4,14,CASRGTGVGEKLFF,TGTGCCAGCAGAGGGACAGGGGTGGGGGAAAAACTGTTTTTT
.,.,TRBV28,TRBJ2-3,13,CASSLPTGDTQYF,TGTGCCAGCAGCCTCCCGACCGGGGATACGCAGTATTTT
.,.,TRBV6-2/TRBV6-3,TRBJ1-5,17,CASSYSIIVTDNQPQHF,TGTGCCAGCAGTTACTCGATTATCGTCACAGACAATCAGCCCCAGCATTTT
few,TRBD1,TRBV24-1,TRBJ2-5,16,CATSAKQGKFWETQYF,TGTGCCACCAGTGCCAAACAGGGGAAATTTTGGGAGACCCAGTACTTC
.,.,TRBV27,TRBJ2-1,14,CASSLFGSFNEQFF,TGTGCCAGCAGTTTATTTGGGTCTTTCAATGAGCAGTTCTTC
.,.,TRBV6-6,TRBJ1-1,14,CASSYVTLNTEAFF,TGTGCCAGCAGTTACGTGACACTGAACACTGAAGCTTTCTTT
.,.,TRBV4-3,TRBJ2-7,15,CASSQEESSTYEQYF,TGCGCCAGCAGCCAAGAGGAAAGTAGTACCTACGAGCAGTACTTC
.,.,TRBV24-1,TRBJ2-7,13,CATSDSITYEQYF,TGTGCCACCAGTGATTCGATCACCTACGAGCAGTACTTC
.,.,TRBV27,TRBJ1-3,15,CASRSTALSGNTIYF,TGTGCCAGCAGGTCTACAGCGTTATCTGGAAACACCATATATTTT
many,.,TRBV19,TRBJ1-2,14,CASSISRSFYGYTF,TGTGCCAGTAGTATCTCCCGCAGTTTCTATGGCTACACCTTC
.,.,TRBV4-3,TRBJ1-1,15,CASSQDPGLNTEAFF,TGCGCCAGCAGCCAAGATCCAGGATTGAACACTGAAGCTTTCTTT
.,.,TRBV7-7,TRBJ1-2,14,CASSPLTGDYGYTF,TGTGCTAGCAGCCCATTGACGGGGGACTATGGCTACACCTTC
once,TRBD1,TRBV6-5,TRBJ2-7,14,CASSLTGGGYEQYF,TGTGCCAGCAGTTTAACAGGGGGCGGGTACGAGCAGTACTTC
.,TRBD1,TRBV29-1,TRBJ2-7,11,CSAGQVYEQYF,TGCAGCGCTGGACAGGTCTACGAGCAGTACTTC
.,.,TRBV28,TRBJ1-2,14,CASSLGPGNYGYTF,TGTGCCAGCAGTCTGGGGCCGGGTAACTATGGCTACACCTTC
.,.,TRBV7-2,TRBJ1-1,14,CASSTTGYSTEAFF,TGTGCCAGCAGCACCACAGGGTATTCCACTGAAGCTTTCTTT